The T cell receptor (beta chain) under discussion was sequenced for a study of blood T cell repertoires in COVID-19. Study background: Sample material is recorded as cDNA or gDNA derived from T cells, B-cell-depleted T cells, or PBMCs.

The CDR3 is 15 residues long. V trimming: 3 bases; J trimming: 8 bases; junction bases outside the gene matches: 7. Germline values: CDR1 ENHRY, CDR2 SYGVKD. Original methodology: Researchers report that nucleated cell counts were estimated from reference gene primer amplification. Repertoires were generated with immunoSEQ multiplex PCR, while TCRdb's copy carries only in-frame clones and drops some. The DNA gave D and trimming, while V, J and clone size come from that table. There are hundreds of thousands of clones in the sample; approximately 88% occur only once, and 7.5% to 9% lies in the top ten. Seattle patients were enrolled during active infection and followed longitudinally.

Sequenced: peripheral blood. The chain is built from TRBV10-3 and TRBJ1-6; 7 bases align to TRBD1. The TCR comes from a woman in her forties or fifties with COVID-19, enrolled during active disease. CDR3 region: CAISELTGDDSPLHF. CDR3 DNA: TGTGCCATCAGTGAACTTACAGGGGACGATTCACCCCTCCACTTT.